Listed below are T cell receptor beta chains from one sample, sequenced in a study of cytomegalovirus exposure and HLA in healthy donors. Only in-frame clones appear in the TCRdb table, and some are missing; sequencing was by immunoSEQ multiplex PCR. Among about 250,000 clones listed, roughly 87% were seen once. The sequenced material came from PBMCs. These receptors were obtained from a man aged 18 to 29 in good health and CMV-seropositive. Both conserved end residues are part of each CDR3. A D gene is named only where the DNA matches it firmly. Rows give clone size only sometimes, using once, few, many, or a class for an expanded clone.

j_gene | d_gene | abundance | v_gene | CDR3aa | CDR3nt
TRBJ2-1 | - | - | TRBV29-1 | CSVTTSSYNEQFF | TGCAGCGTTACCACGAGCTCCTACAATGAGCAGTTCTTC
TRBJ1-1 | - | - | TRBV5-4 | CASSREVNTEAFF | TGTGCCAGCAGCAGGGAAGTTAACACTGAAGCTTTCTTT
TRBJ1-1 | - | - | TRBV18 | CASSPLGTNTEAFF | TGTGCCAGCTCACCATTAGGGACGAACACTGAAGCTTTCTTT
TRBJ2-2 | - | - | TRBV7-9 | CASRPNPDRYANTGELFF | TGTGCCAGCAGGCCAAACCCTGACCGATACGCGAACACCGGGGAGCTGTTTTTT
TRBJ2-1 | TRBD2 | - | TRBV7-6 | CASSFGGGNEQFF | TGTGCCAGCAGCTTTGGCGGGGGGAATGAGCAGTTCTTC
TRBJ2-1 | TRBD1 | - | TRBV28 | CASSLSFQGVRNEQFF | TGTGCCAGCAGTTTATCTTTTCAGGGGGTCCGCAATGAGCAGTTCTTC
TRBJ1-1 | - | - | TRBV6-5 | CASSYGQNTEAFF | TGTGCCAGCAGTTATGGTCAGAACACTGAAGCTTTCTTT
TRBJ2-7 | - | - | TRBV2 | CASSEVTPKVDEQYF | TGTGCCAGCAGTGAAGTTACACCAAAGGTGGACGAGCAGTACTTC
TRBJ2-3 | - | few | TRBV27 | CASSSAGVSDTQYF | TGTGCCAGCAGTTCGGCAGGGGTGTCAGATACGCAGTATTTT
TRBJ1-2 | - | - | TRBV18 | CASSPGLLHGYTF | TGTGCCAGCTCACCCGGATTACTCCATGGCTACACCTTC
TRBJ1-5 | - | once | TRBV7-6 | CASSLLGFSNQPQHF | TGTGCCAGCAGCTTATTGGGGTTCAGCAATCAGCCCCAGCATTTT
TRBJ1-1 | TRBD1 | few | TRBV28 | CASSLRQGLNTEAFF | TGTGCCAGCAGTTTGCGACAGGGACTGAACACTGAAGCTTTCTTT
TRBJ2-2 | TRBD2 | - | TRBV4-1 | CASSPASGSAGELFF | TGCGCCAGCAGCCCTGCTAGCGGGAGTGCCGGGGAGCTGTTTTTT
TRBJ2-7 | - | - | TRBV2 | CASSEAPDTTYEQYF | TGTGCCAGCAGTGAAGCCCCTGATACTACCTACGAGCAGTACTTC
TRBJ2-4 | - | - | TRBV11-2 | CASSLGASLAKNIQYF | TGTGCCAGCAGCTTAGGGGCTAGTTTAGCCAAAAACATTCAGTACTTC
TRBJ1-1 | TRBD1 | - | TRBV29-1 | CSARQGPNTEAFF | TGCAGCGCCCGACAGGGACCGAACACTGAAGCTTTCTTT
TRBJ1-3 | - | - | TRBV9 | CASSVGAGTNSGNTIYF | TGTGCCAGCAGCGTAGGGGCAGGGACGAACTCTGGAAACACCATATATTTT
TRBJ1-2 | - | - | TRBV15 | CATSRDTGHYGYTF | TGTGCCACCAGCAGAGATACTGGGCACTATGGCTACACCTTC
TRBJ2-6 | TRBD1 | - | TRBV29-1 | CSVALPGTVNVLTF | TGCAGCGTCGCCCTACCAGGGACAGTCAACGTCCTGACTTTC
TRBJ2-3 | TRBD2 | - | TRBV9 | CASSDRTSGFTDTQYF | TGTGCCAGCAGCGACCGGACTAGCGGATTCACAGATACGCAGTATTTT
TRBJ2-1 | - | - | TRBV30 | CAWSPRFASGDNEQFF | TGTGCCTGGAGCCCCCGATTTGCTTCGGGGGACAATGAGCAGTTCTTC
TRBJ2-3 | - | - | TRBV19 | CASGGSGDTQYF | TGTGCCAGTGGCGGGTCGGGAGATACGCAGTATTTT
TRBJ2-2 | - | once | TRBV7-9 | CASSSDVAGELFF | TGTGCCAGCAGCTCGGACGTGGCCGGGGAGCTGTTTTTT
TRBJ2-7 | TRBD1 | once | TRBV10-3 | CASGQGAQEQYF | TGTGCCTCGGGACAGGGGGCTCAAGAGCAGTACTTC
TRBJ1-1 | - | - | TRBV25-1 | CASSAMTSANTEAFF | TGTGCCAGCAGTGCCATGACCTCTGCGAACACTGAAGCTTTCTTT
TRBJ2-7 | - | - | TRBV2 | CASSEPGTYEQYF | TGTGCCAGCAGTGAGCCCGGGACCTACGAGCAGTACTTC
TRBJ2-7 | - | - | TRBV4-1 | CASSQLGAGVYEQYF | TGCGCCAGCAGCCAACTGGGGGCAGGGGTCTACGAGCAGTACTTC
TRBJ2-1 | - | - | TRBV4-2 | CASSQERSGQRRLNEQFF | TGTGCCAGCAGCCAAGAGAGGTCAGGACAACGGAGGTTGAATGAGCAGTTCTTC
TRBJ1-1 | - | - | TRBV5-1 | CASSQAMMETEAFF | TGCGCCAGCAGCCAAGCCATGATGGAGACTGAAGCTTTCTTT
TRBJ1-4 | - | - | TRBV28 | CASRGTNEKLFF | TGTGCCAGCAGAGGAACTAATGAAAAACTGTTTTTT
TRBJ1-2 | - | - | TRBV20-1 | CSASGSYGYTF | TGCAGTGCCTCGGGTAGCTATGGCTACACCTTC
TRBJ1-1 | - | - | TRBV6-1 | CASSELEADTEAFF | TGTGCCAGCAGTGAACTTGAGGCCGACACTGAAGCTTTCTTT
TRBJ1-5 | - | - | TRBV7-2 | CASSLVWGNNQPQHF | TGTGCCAGCAGCTTAGTCTGGGGGAACAATCAGCCCCAGCATTTT
TRBJ2-7 | - | - | TRBV7-6 | CASSSGLWGGYEQYF | TGTGCCAGCAGCTCGGGGCTTTGGGGCGGTTACGAGCAGTACTTC
TRBJ2-7 | TRBD2 | - | TRBV4-1 | CASSPLLAGGIYEQYF | TGCGCCAGCAGCCCCCTCCTAGCGGGAGGGATATACGAGCAGTACTTC
TRBJ2-2 | TRBD2 | - | TRBV27 | CASRRFGLAGATGELFF | TGTGCCAGCAGGCGATTTGGGCTAGCGGGAGCCACCGGGGAGCTGTTTTTT
TRBJ2-7 | TRBD1 | - | TRBV5-1 | CASRDRGGYEQYF | TGCGCCAGCAGGGACAGGGGGGGTTACGAGCAGTACTTC
TRBJ2-7 | TRBD2 | - | TRBV19 | CASAPGLAGYEQYF | TGTGCCAGTGCCCCGGGACTAGCGGGTTACGAGCAGTACTTC
TRBJ1-5 | - | - | TRBV4-1 | CASSQEGSNQPQHF | TGCGCCAGCAGCCAAGAAGGGAGCAATCAGCCCCAGCATTTT
TRBJ1-5 | - | - | TRBV6-5 | CASSSTGKSQPQHF | TGTGCCAGCAGTTCTACAGGGAAAAGTCAGCCCCAGCATTTT
TRBJ1-1 | TRBD1 | - | TRBV2 | CASRSDRMNTEAFF | TGTGCCAGCAGGTCGGACAGGATGAACACTGAAGCTTTCTTT